The 14 T cell receptor beta chains below all came from one sample that was sequenced in a study of blood T cell repertoires in COVID-19. TCRdb's copy holds only in-frame clones and misses some; the assay was immunoSEQ multiplex PCR. The sample yields 230,000 or so clones, around four fifths seen once. Sequenced input: peripheral blood. The origin of the receptors is a man under 40 with active or convalescent COVID-19.

The rearrangement joins TRBV19 to TRBJ1-1; D unclear. Trimming shortened V by 2 bases and J by 6 bases, and 13 bases separated the two germline ends. CDR3 length equals 14 residues. From germline, CDR1 is LNHDA and CDR2 SQIVND (reference sequence). DNA of the CDR3: TGTGCCAGTAGTATATCCGGGGTCGGGGCTGAAGCTTTCTTT. Protein sequence: CASSISGVGAEAFF.

The rearrangement uses TRBV19 and TRBJ2-1, with TRBD2 matching over 12 bases. CDR3 length equals 16 residues. The V gene's germline CDR1 is LNHDA and CDR2 SQIVND (reference sequence). With V trimmed by 3 bases and J by 9 bases, 9 bases remained unmatched. The CDR3 DNA reads as TGTGCCAGTAGTATCGGCCGACTAGCGGGAGACGCTGAGCAGTTCTTC. It is translated as CASSIGRLAGDAEQFF.

V gene TRBV11-2 combines with J gene TRBJ2-3; 7 bases agree with TRBD1. CDR3 length: 14 residues. Germline V gene data show CDR1 as SGHAT and CDR2 as FQNNGV. V lost 10 bases, J lost 0 bases, and 7 bases stayed unmatched. CDR3 DNA sequence: TGTGCCACAACAGGGGCACCTAGCACAGATACGCAGTATTTT. This gives the protein CATTGAPSTDTQYF.

This clone was observed at least ten times. This chain connects TRBV6-4 to TRBJ2-1; 9 bases are shared with TRBD2. Looked up from germline, CDR1 is MRHNA and CDR2 is SNTAGT. V gave up 5 bases and J gave up 7 bases; unmatched junction bases: 9. This CDR3 contains 15 residues. The CDR3 sequence: CASSSSRGGGNEQFF. CDR3 bases: TGTGCCAGCAGTTCCTCTCGCGGGGGGGGGAATGAGCAGTTCTTC.

The chain links TRBV2 to TRBJ1-5; TRBD1 aligns across 7 bases. V lost 4 bases, J lost 6 bases, and 9 bases stayed unmatched. CDR3 length equals 15 residues. CDR1 is SNHLY, CDR2 FYNNEI, per germline. The CDR3 nucleotides read TGTGCCAGCAGTGGGAGAGAGGGGGCCGGTCAGCCCCAGCATTTT. This gives the protein CASSGREGAGQPQHF.

CDR3 sequence reads: CASSDEGTQYF. The CDR3 bases are TGTGCCAGCAGTGATGAGGGGACCCAGTACTTC. The V call is TRBV2, the J call TRBJ2-5; D possibly corresponds to TRBD2 (5 bases). The CDR3 sequence is 11 residues long. V was pared by 3 bases and J by 7 bases, with 6 bases between. Germline V gene data show CDR1 as SNHLY and CDR2 as FYNNEI.

The V call is TRBV28, the J call TRBJ1-2; the D gene is possibly TRBD1 (6 bases). Germline V lookup: CDR1 MDHEN, CDR2 SYDVKM. Trimming removed 5 bases at V and 2 bases at J, with 12 bases between. The CDR3 has 14 amino acids. The CDR3 region has the DNA TGTGCCAGCAGTCCCGGGACACCGAACTATGGCTACACCTTC. Protein product: CASSPGTPNYGYTF.

As concerns this clone: Different DNA sequences within this sample yield the same CDR3. This chain joins TRBV7-2 and TRBJ2-1; 10 nucleotides match TRBD1. Germline CDR1 is SGHTA and CDR2 is FQGNSA. The CDR3 sequence is 14 residues long. The J segment lost 5 bases and the V segment lost 5 bases, leaving 3 bases of the junction unmatched. In DNA form, the CDR3 reads TGTGCCAGCAGCAGAGGGACAGGGGACAATGAGCAGTTCTTC. It is translated as CASSRGTGDNEQFF.

This clone was seen a few times. The V and J genes are TRBV5-4 and TRBJ2-2, with a tentative D call TRBD1 (6 bases). The germline V gene has CDR1 SGHNT and CDR2 YYREEE (reference sequence). V gave up 4 bases and J gave up 4 bases, with 11 bases separating them. This CDR3 has 14 residues. CDR3 bases: TGTGCCAGCAGCCCCACAGGGAGCACCGGGGAGCTGTTTTTT. Protein: CASSPTGSTGELFF.

This rearrangement joins TRBV14 to TRBJ2-1; 8 nucleotides align to TRBD2. From germline, CDR1 is SGHDN and CDR2 FVKESK. V shed 2 bases and J 2 bases; nucleotides not matched to a gene: 5. The CDR3 length is 16 residues. CDR3 amino acids: CASSQYSGVAYNEQFF. The CDR3 DNA is TGTGCCAGCAGCCAATATAGCGGGGTCGCCTACAATGAGCAGTTCTTC. Filled out from reference TRBV14 and TRBJ2-1, the complete variable domain reads EAGVTQFPSHSVIEKGQTVTLRCDPISGHDNLYWYRRVMGKEIKFLLHFVKESKQDESGMPNNRFLAERTGGTYSTLKVQPAELEDSGVYFCASSQYSGVAYNEQFFGPGTRLTVL.

The chain joins TRBV7-2 to TRBJ2-7; D is possibly TRBD2 (5 bases). The germline CDR1 and CDR2 sequences are SGHTA and FQGNSA. CDR3 size: 14 residues. V dropped 1 base and J dropped 0 bases, with 7 bases sitting between them. This CDR3 reads CASSLGRSSYEQYF. The CDR3 DNA is TGTGCCAGCAGCTTAGGGAGGAGCTCCTACGAGCAGTACTTC.

The V and J genes are TRBV28 and TRBJ2-7; TRBD1 is a possible D gene (6 bases). The ends were cut back, 4 bases at V and 3 bases at J, with 13 bases in the middle. Germline lookup yields CDR1 MDHEN and CDR2 SYDVKM. CDR3 length: 14 amino acids. The CDR3 reads CASSWGHRDYEQYF. CDR3 nucleotide sequence: TGTGCCAGCAGTTGGGGACACCGTGACTACGAGCAGTACTTC. The variable domain in full, with the rest retrieved from reference TRBV28 and TRBJ2-7, is DVKVTQSSRYLVKRTGEKVFLECVQDMDHENMFWYRQDPGLGLRLIYFSYDVKMKEKGDIPEGYSVSREKKERFSLILESASTNQTSMYLCASSWGHRDYEQYFGPGTRLTVT.

The genes are TRBV7-8 and TRBJ1-1; D gene unclear. With 2 bases removed from V and 5 bases from J, the gap between germline ends came to 9 bases. This CDR3 has 13 amino acids. The germline V gene encodes CDR1 SGHVS and CDR2 FQNEAQ. The CDR3 nucleotides read TGTGCCAGCAGCTTATTTAAATTGACTGAAGCTTTCTTT. Translated, it gives CASSLFKLTEAFF.

This clone was seen more than once but under ten times. The V and J genes are TRBV14 and TRBJ2-1; 8 bases match TRBD2. This CDR3 is built from 16 residues. In germline, CDR1 is SGHDN, CDR2 FVKESK. The V gene end was trimmed by 1 base and the J gene end by 8 bases; junction bases not matched to a gene: 10. In DNA, the CDR3 is TGTGCCAGCAGCCAAGGAAAAGGACTAGCTGGAGATGAGCAGTTCTTC. Translated, it gives CASSQGKGLAGDEQFF.